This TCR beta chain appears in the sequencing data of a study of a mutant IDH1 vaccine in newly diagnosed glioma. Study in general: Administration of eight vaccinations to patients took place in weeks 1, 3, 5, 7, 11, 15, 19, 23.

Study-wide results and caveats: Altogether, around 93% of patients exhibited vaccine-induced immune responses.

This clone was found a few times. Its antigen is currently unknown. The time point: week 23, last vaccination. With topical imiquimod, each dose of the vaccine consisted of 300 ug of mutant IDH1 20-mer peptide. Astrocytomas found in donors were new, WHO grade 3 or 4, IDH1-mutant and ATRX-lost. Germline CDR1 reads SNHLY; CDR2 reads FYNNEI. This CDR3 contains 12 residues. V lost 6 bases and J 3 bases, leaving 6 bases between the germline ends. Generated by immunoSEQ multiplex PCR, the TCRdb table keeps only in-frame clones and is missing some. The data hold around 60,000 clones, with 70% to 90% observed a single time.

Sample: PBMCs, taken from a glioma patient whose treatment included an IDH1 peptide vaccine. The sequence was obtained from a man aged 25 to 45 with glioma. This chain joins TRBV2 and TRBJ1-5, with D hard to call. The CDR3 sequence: CASRGLNQPQHF. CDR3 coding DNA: TGTGCCAGCAGAGGGCTCAATCAGCCCCAGCATTTT.